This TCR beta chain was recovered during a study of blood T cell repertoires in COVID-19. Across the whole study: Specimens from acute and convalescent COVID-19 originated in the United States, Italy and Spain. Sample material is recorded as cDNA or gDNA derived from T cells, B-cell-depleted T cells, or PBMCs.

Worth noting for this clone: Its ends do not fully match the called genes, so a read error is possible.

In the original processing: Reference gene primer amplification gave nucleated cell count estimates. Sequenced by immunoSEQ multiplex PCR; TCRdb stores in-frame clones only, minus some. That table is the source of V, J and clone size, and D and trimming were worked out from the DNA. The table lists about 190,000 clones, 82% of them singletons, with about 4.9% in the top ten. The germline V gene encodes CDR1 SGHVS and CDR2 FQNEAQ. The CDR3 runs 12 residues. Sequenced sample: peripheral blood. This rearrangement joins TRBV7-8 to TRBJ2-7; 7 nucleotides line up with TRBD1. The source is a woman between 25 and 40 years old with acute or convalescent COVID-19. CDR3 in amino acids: CASSLVGQSPGF. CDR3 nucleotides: TGTGCCAGCAGCTTAGTGGGACAGTCTCCAGGATTC.